These T cell receptor beta chains were read from a single sample in a study of radiation and T cells in renal cell carcinoma. Clones were read by immunoSEQ multiplex PCR, and TCRdb kept only the in-frame ones, dropping some. The table includes fewer than 150,000 clones, around 90% detected once. The source material was blood, sampled from a patient whose treatment included radiotherapy and nephrectomy. These receptors originate from a woman in her 70s with renal cell carcinoma. Each CDR3 is given with its conserved first and last residue. D genes are given only for firm matches. Size is stated for part of the rows, as once, few or many counts, or as a class when the clone is expanded.

.	TRBJ1-6	TRBV19	.	CASSYRVGSNSPLHF	TGTGCCAGTAGTTACAGGGTCGGGTCAAATTCACCCCTCCACTTT
.	TRBJ2-7	TRBV7-7	.	CASSLGNGYEQYF	TGTGCTAGCAGCTTAGGGAATGGCTACGAGCAGTACTTC
.	TRBJ2-4	TRBV7-2	.	CASSLRGTQLAKNIQYF	TGTGCCAGCAGCTTGCGAGGAACGCAACTAGCCAAAAACATTCAGTACTTC
once	TRBJ1-6	TRBV19	.	CASNPENNSPLHF	TGTGCCAGTAATCCGGAAAATAATTCACCCCTCCACTTT
once	TRBJ2-5	TRBV9	TRBD2	CASSATSGGAVETQYF	TGTGCCAGCAGCGCCACTAGCGGGGGGGCGGTGGAGACCCAGTACTTC
.	TRBJ2-2	TRBV18	.	CASSPKGAAGELFF	TGTGCCAGCTCACCAAAAGGGGCGGCCGGGGAGCTGTTTTTT
.	TRBJ2-6	TRBV7-2	TRBD2	CASSREGSSGANVLTF	TGTGCCAGCAGCAGGGAGGGTTCCTCTGGGGCCAACGTCCTGACTTTC
.	TRBJ1-1	TRBV14	.	CASSQIRTLNTEAFF	TGTGCCAGCAGCCAAATAAGGACGTTGAACACTGAAGCTTTCTTT
.	TRBJ2-3	TRBV18	.	CASSPPAGAPGDTQYF	TGTGCCAGCTCACCACCGGCGGGGGCCCCGGGAGATACGCAGTATTTT
once	TRBJ1-2	TRBV7-3	TRBD1	CASSQGQAYGYTF	TGTGCCAGCAGCCAGGGACAGGCCTATGGCTACACCTTC
.	TRBJ1-4	TRBV21-1	.	CASSNPDSLNEKLFF	TGTGCCAGCAGCAACCCGGACAGCCTTAATGAAAAACTGTTTTTT
once	TRBJ2-5	TRBV5-1	.	CASSLVGDETQYF	TGCGCCAGCAGCTTGGTAGGGGATGAGACCCAGTACTTC
.	TRBJ2-6	TRBV13	TRBD1	CASSFETGGSGANVLTF	TGTGCCAGCAGCTTTGAGACAGGGGGCTCTGGGGCCAACGTCCTGACTTTC
few	TRBJ1-1	TRBV9	.	CASSWRWGTEAFF	TGTGCCAGCAGCTGGAGGTGGGGCACTGAAGCTTTCTTT
.	TRBJ2-5	TRBV5-1	TRBD2	CASSPQGGGEETQYF	TGCGCCAGCAGCCCACAAGGCGGGGGAGAGGAGACCCAGTACTTC
.	TRBJ2-5	TRBV5-1	TRBD1	CASSLSTGILETQYF	TGCGCCAGCAGCCTATCGACAGGGATTTTGGAGACCCAGTACTTC
.	TRBJ1-5	TRBV15	TRBD1	CATSREQGNSQPQHF	TGTGCCACCAGCAGAGAACAGGGGAATAGTCAGCCCCAGCATTTT
.	TRBJ2-3	TRBV20-1	.	CSASRGGMQYF	TGCAGTGCTAGTAGGGGGGGTATGCAGTATTTT
.	TRBJ2-3	TRBV18	TRBD1	CASSPGTVADTQYF	TGTGCCAGCTCACCGGGGACAGTAGCAGATACGCAGTATTTT
.	TRBJ1-2	TRBV6-5	.	CASSYAGAGGGYTF	TGTGCCAGCAGTTACGCGGGGGCAGGAGGAGGCTACACCTTC
once	TRBJ2-2	TRBV19	.	CASTRSEFPNTGELFF	TGTGCCAGTACCCGTAGCGAGTTCCCGAACACCGGGGAGCTGTTTTTT
.	TRBJ2-3	TRBV4-1	.	CASSQDIGLGTDTQYF	TGCGCCAGCAGCCAAGATATCGGACTCGGCACAGATACGCAGTATTTT
few	TRBJ1-1	TRBV11-3	.	CASSFRDGDEAFF	TGTGCCAGCAGCTTCCGGGACGGAGATGAAGCTTTCTTT
few	TRBJ1-1	TRBV30	.	CAWSSGQSNTEAFF	TGTGCCTGGAGTAGTGGACAGTCTAACACTGAAGCTTTCTTT